The T cell receptor (beta chain) under discussion was sequenced for a study of blood T cell repertoires in COVID-19. Study information: Italy, Spain and the United States were the sources of the convalescent and acute COVID-19 samples. In each case, the material was cDNA or gDNA derived from T cells, B-cell-depleted T cells, or PBMCs.

Under the authors' procedure: Reference gene primers were amplified, and this amplification served to estimate nucleated cell counts. Some clones are missing from TCRdb's copy, which holds only in-frame ones; the method was immunoSEQ multiplex PCR. That table furnishes V, J and clone size, whereas the DNA furnished D and trimming. This sample has roughly 250,000 clones, with approximately 80% found just once. Germline V gene lookup returns CDR1 LNHDA and CDR2 SQIVND (reference sequence). The CDR3 has 17 residues. V lost 1 base to trimming and J lost 7 bases; unmatched junction nucleotides: 12. Sequences were obtained from peripheral blood. The sequence was obtained from a woman aged 55-69 years with active or convalescent COVID-19. This chain uses TRBV19 with TRBJ1-5; TRBD1 matches at 8 bases. CDR3 protein: CASSIGRGTGGEQPQHF. The CDR3 DNA is TGTGCCAGTAGTATAGGGAGGGGCACAGGGGGGGAGCAGCCCCAGCATTTT. The complete variable domain, with remaining parts taken from reference TRBV19 and TRBJ1-5, reads DGGITQSPKYLFRKEGQNVTLSCEQNLNHDAMYWYRQDPGQGLRLIYYSQIVNDFQKGDIAEGYSVSREKKESFPLTVTSAQKNPTAFYLCASSIGRGTGGEQPQHFGDGTRLSIL.